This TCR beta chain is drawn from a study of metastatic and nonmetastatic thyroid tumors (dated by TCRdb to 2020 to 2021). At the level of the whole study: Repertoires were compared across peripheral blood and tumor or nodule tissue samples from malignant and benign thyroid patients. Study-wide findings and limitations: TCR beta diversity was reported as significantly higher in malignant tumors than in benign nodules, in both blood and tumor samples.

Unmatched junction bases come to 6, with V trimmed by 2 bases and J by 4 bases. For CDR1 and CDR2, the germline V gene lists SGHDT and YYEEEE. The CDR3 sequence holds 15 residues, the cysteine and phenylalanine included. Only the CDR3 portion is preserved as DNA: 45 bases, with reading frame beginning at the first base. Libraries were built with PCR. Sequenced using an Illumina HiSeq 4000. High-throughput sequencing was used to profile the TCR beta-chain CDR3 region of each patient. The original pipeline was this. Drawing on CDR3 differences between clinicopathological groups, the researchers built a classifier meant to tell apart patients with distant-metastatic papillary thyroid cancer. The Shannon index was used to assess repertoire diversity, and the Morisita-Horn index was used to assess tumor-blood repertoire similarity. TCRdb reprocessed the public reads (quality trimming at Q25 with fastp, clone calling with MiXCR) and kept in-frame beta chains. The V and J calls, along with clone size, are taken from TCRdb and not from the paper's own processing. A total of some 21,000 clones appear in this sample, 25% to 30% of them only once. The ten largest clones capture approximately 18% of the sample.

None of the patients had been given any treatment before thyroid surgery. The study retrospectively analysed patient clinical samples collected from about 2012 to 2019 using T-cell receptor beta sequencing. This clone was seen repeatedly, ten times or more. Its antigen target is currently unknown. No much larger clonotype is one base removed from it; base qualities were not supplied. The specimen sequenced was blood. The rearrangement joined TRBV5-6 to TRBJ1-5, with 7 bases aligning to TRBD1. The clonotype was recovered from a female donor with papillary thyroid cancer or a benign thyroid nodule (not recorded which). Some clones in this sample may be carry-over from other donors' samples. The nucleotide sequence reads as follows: TGTGCCAGCAGCTTTTCGGACAGGAAAAATCAGCCCCAGCATTTT. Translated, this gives CASSFSDRKNQPQHF. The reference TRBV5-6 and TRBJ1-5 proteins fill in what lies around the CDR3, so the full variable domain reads DAGVTQSPTHLIKTRGQQVTLRCSPKSGHDTVSWYQQALGQGPQFIFQYYEEEERQRGNFPDRFSGHQFPNYSSELNVNALLLGDSALYLCASSFSDRKNQPQHFGDGTRLSIL.